Presented here are 12 T cell receptor beta chains from one specimen sequenced in a study of blood T cell repertoires in COVID-19. Sequencing was performed with immunoSEQ multiplex PCR; in TCRdb, only in-frame clones are kept and a portion is missing. The sample yields 100,000 to 150,000 clones, around three quarters seen once. Material: peripheral blood. These receptors came from a woman aged 65 to 85 with acute or convalescent COVID-19.

J is TRBJ2-7 and V is TRBV4-1; 7 bases are shared with TRBD1. The V segment lost 0 bases and the J segment 3 bases; nucleotides outside the gene matches: 11. Germline V CDR1 and CDR2: MGHRA, YSYEKL. This CDR3 contains 17 residues. CDR3 DNA sequence: TGCGCCAGCAGCCAAGATTCCCGGGACAGCCTACACTACGAGCAGTACTTC. Protein product: CASSQDSRDSLHYEQYF.

V and J are TRBV2 and TRBJ2-7, with unresolved D. With 3 bases removed from V and 5 bases from J, the gap between germline ends came to 2 bases. Germline CDR1 SNHLY, CDR2 FYNNEI. This CDR3 spans 10 amino acids. CDR3 protein: CASSDNEQYF. The CDR3 DNA reads as TGTGCCAGCAGTGATAACGAGCAGTACTTC.

The chain links TRBV28 to TRBJ1-6, with 9 bases that match TRBD1. The CDR3 has 15 amino acids. Germline lookup yields CDR1 MDHEN and CDR2 SYDVKM. V shed 4 bases, J shed 10 bases, and the junction held 8 bases outside the gene matches. The CDR3 DNA sequence: TGTGCCAGCAGTTCGTTGAGTACAGGGGGCTCACCCCTCCACTTT. Translated: CASSSLSTGGSPLHF.

The CDR3 sequence is CASSIYPGDRANTGELFF. The CDR3 nucleotides read TGTGCCAGTAGTATATACCCAGGGGACCGGGCGAACACCGGGGAGCTGTTTTTT. This sequence joins TRBV19 and TRBJ2-2; TRBD1 might be the D (6 bases). V lost 2 bases and J lost 0, with 16 bases in between. CDR3 size: 18 residues. Germline V gene sequence: CDR1 LNHDA, CDR2 SQIVND (reference sequence).

The chain links TRBV5-4 to TRBJ1-2; D might be TRBD1 (6 bases). CDR3 size: 14 residues. CDR1 SGHNT and CDR2 YYREEE come from the germline V gene (reference sequence). V was cut by 4 bases and J by 8 bases, with 18 bases left in between. CDR3 amino acids: CASSTRGAVVGYTF. The CDR3 bases are TGTGCCAGCAGCACGCGGGGGGCGGTTGTAGGCTACACCTTC.

The sample holds a few counts of this clone. The V and J genes are TRBV19 and TRBJ2-5; D is perhaps TRBD2 (6 bases). The CDR3 runs 15 residues. The V gene lost 3 bases and the J gene lost 2 bases, with 13 bases spanning the gap. In germline, CDR1 is LNHDA, CDR2 SQIVND (reference sequence). The CDR3 DNA follows: TGTGCCAGTAGTATCCAACGGGGGAAACAAGAGACCCAGTACTTC. Its translation: CASSIQRGKQETQYF. The full variable domain, completed using reference TRBV19 and TRBJ2-5, is DGGITQSPKYLFRKEGQNVTLSCEQNLNHDAMYWYRQDPGQGLRLIYYSQIVNDFQKGDIAEGYSVSREKKESFPLTVTSAQKNPTAFYLCASSIQRGKQETQYFGPGTRLLVL.

This chain links TRBV12-3 or TRBV12-4 with TRBJ1-1, with a tentative D call TRBD1 (5 bases). V lost 5 bases and J 5 bases, leaving 12 bases between the germline ends. The CDR3 sequence is 13 residues long. This CDR3 is CASSVRGGTEAFF. The CDR3 DNA reads as TGTGCCAGCAGTGTCCGGGGGGGGACTGAAGCTTTCTTT.

The chain is built from TRBV2 and TRBJ2-3; 15 positions match TRBD2. V lost 6 bases, J lost 13 bases, and 14 bases stayed unmatched. The CDR3 totals 16 residues. Germline V gives CDR1 SNHLY, CDR2 FYNNEI. DNA of the CDR3: TGTGCCAGCAGCGGGGGAGGGTCGGGACTAGCGGGAGGAAAGTATTTT. Amino acid sequence: CASSGGGSGLAGGKYF. Based on the CDR3 plus reference TRBV2 and TRBJ2-3, the full variable domain is EPEVTQTPSHQVTQMGQEVILRCVPISNHLYFYWYRQILGQKVEFLVSFYNNEISEKSEIFDDQFSVERPDGSNFTLKIRSTKLEDSAMYFCASSGGGSGLAGGKYFGPGTRLTVL.

This clone was seen only a few times. The CDR3 sequence: CASSLDTNQPQHF. The CDR3 DNA reads as TGTGCCAGCAGTTTAGACACCAATCAGCCCCAGCATTTT. This sequence joins TRBV12-3 or TRBV12-4 and TRBJ1-5; D gene uncertain. This CDR3 spans 13 amino acids. V lost 1 base and J 3 bases, leaving 4 bases between the germline ends.

The rearrangement uses TRBV9 and TRBJ2-2, with D perhaps matching TRBD2 (6 bases). The CDR3 totals 15 residues. The V gene's germline CDR1 is SGDLS and CDR2 YYNGEE. V was pared by 0 bases and J by 5 bases, with 11 bases between. The DNA for the CDR3 is TGTGCCAGCAGCGTAGGCGGGATAGGTACCGGGGAGCTGTTTTTT. Amino acid sequence: CASSVGGIGTGELFF.

This clone was recorded once. This chain connects TRBV10-2 to TRBJ2-3, with 9 bases aligning to TRBD2. Trimming removed 6 bases from V and 4 bases from J; junction bases left unmatched: 8. This CDR3 is 15 amino acids long. Germline V lookup: CDR1 WSHSY, CDR2 SAAADI. DNA of the CDR3: TGCGCCAGCAGCCGAGGACTAGCGAGATCAGATACGCAGTATTTT. Translating it yields CASSRGLARSDTQYF.

J is TRBJ2-7 and V is TRBV5-4; TRBD2 aligns across 9 bases. The junction had 8 bases not matched to a gene; V was cut back by 4 bases and J by 3 bases. Germline CDR1 reads SGHNT; CDR2 reads YYREEE (reference sequence). The CDR3 sequence is 15 residues long. The CDR3 loop reads CASSHQRGVIYEQYF. CDR3 in DNA: TGTGCCAGCAGCCACCAGCGGGGGGTCATCTACGAGCAGTACTTC. The full variable domain, completed using reference TRBV5-4 and TRBJ2-7, is ETGVTQSPTHLIKTRGQQVTLRCSSQSGHNTVSWYQQALGQGPQFIFQYYREEENGRGNFPPRFSGLQFPNYSSELNVNALELDDSALYLCASSHQRGVIYEQYFGPGTRLTVT.